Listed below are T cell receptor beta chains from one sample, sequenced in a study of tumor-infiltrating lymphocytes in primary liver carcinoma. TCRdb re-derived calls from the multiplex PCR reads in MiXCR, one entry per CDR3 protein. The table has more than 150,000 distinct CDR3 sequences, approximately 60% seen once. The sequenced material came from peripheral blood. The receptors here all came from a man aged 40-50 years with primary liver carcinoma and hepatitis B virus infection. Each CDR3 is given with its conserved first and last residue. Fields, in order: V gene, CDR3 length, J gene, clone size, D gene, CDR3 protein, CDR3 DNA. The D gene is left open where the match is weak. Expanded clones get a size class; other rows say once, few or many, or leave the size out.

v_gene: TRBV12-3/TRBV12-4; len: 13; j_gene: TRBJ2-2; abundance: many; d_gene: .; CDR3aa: CASRQVNTGELFF; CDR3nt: TGTGCCAGCCGACAGGTGAACACCGGGGAGCTGTTTTTT
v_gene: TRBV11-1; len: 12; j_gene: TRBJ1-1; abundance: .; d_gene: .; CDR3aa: CVSSPLTGEVFF; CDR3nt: TGTGTCAGCAGCCCCTTGACGGGAGAAGTTTTCTTT
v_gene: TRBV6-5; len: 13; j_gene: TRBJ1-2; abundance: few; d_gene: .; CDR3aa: CASASRVLGGYTF; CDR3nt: TGTGCCAGCGCCTCTCGGGTTTTGGGAGGCTACACCTTC
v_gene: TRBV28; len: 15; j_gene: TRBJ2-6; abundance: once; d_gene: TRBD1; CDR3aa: CASINQGAGANVLTF; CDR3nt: TGTGCCAGCATAAATCAGGGGGCTGGGGCCAACGTCCTGACTTTC
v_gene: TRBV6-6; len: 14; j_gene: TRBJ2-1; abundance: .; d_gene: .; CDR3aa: CASMSGYSYNEKLF; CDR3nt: TGTGCCAGCATGAGCGGCTACTCCTACAATGAGAAGCTCTTC
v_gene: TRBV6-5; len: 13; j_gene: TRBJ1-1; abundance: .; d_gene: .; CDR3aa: CASRSQGNTEAFF; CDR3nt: TGTGCCAGCAGGTCACAGGGAAACACTGAAGCTTTCTTT
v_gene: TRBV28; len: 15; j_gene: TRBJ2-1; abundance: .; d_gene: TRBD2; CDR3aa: CASISAGLANNEQFF; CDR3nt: TGTGCCAGCATTTCCGCGGGACTAGCGAACAATGAGCAGTTCTTC
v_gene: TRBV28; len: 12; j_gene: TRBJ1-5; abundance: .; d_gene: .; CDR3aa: CASSPPLQPQHF; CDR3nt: TGTGCCAGCAGCCCGCCTCTTCAGCCCCAGCATTTT
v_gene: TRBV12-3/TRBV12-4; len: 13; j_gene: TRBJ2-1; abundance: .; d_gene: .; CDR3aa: CASSSESYNEQFF; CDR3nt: TGTGCCAGCAGCTCAGAGAGCTACAATGAGCAGTTCTTC
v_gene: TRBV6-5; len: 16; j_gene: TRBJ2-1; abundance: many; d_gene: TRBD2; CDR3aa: CASSPSSGIENNEQFF; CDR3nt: TGTGCCAGCAGCCCATCTAGCGGGATAGAAAACAATGAGCAGTTCTTC
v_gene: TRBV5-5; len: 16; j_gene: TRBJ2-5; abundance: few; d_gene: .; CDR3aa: CASSSPDTTGKETQYF; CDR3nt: TGTGCCAGCAGCTCACCCGACACCACTGGAAAAGAGACCCAGTACTTC
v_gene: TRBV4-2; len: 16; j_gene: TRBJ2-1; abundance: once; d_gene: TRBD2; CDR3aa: CASSQDTGLAGGKQFF; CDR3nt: TGTGCCAGCAGCCAAGATACAGGACTAGCGGGAGGTAAGCAGTTCTTC
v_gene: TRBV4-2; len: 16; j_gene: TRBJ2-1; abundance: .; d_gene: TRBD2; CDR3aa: CASSQAYGLAYNEQFF; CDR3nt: TGTGCCAGCAGCCAAGCGTACGGACTAGCCTACAATGAGCAGTTCTTC
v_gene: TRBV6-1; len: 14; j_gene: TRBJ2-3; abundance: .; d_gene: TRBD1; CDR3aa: CASTGTGATDMQYF; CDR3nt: TGTGCCAGTACCGGGACAGGGGCCACAGATATGCAGTATTTT
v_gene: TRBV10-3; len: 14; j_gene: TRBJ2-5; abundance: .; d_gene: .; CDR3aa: CAICPEGYQETQYF; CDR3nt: TGTGCCATCTGCCCGGAGGGGTACCAAGAGACCCAATACTTC
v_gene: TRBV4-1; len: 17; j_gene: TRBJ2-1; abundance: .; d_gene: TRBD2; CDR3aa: CASSQGMLGLAGNEQFF; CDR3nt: TGCGCCAGCAGCCAAGGAATGTTGGGACTAGCGGGGAATGAGCAGTTCTTC
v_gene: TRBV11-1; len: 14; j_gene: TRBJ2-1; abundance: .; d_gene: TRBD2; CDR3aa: CAISSSGNVRGQFF; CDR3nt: TGTGCCATCAGCTCTAGCGGCAACGTAAGGGGGCAGTTCTTC
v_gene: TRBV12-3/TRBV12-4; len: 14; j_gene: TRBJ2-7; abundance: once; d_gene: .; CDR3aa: CASSLADTLYEQYF; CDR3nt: TGTGCCAGCAGTTTAGCGGACACCCTTTACGAGCAGTACTTC
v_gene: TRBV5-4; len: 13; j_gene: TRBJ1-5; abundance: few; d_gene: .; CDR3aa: CASSLDGHQPQHF; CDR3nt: TGTGCCAGCAGCCTTGACGGGCATCAGCCCCAGCATTTT
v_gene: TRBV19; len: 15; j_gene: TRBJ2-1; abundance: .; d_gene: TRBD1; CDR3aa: CASNRDRGSYNEQFF; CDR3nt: TGTGCCAGTAATCGGGACAGGGGCTCCTACAATGAGCAGTTCTTC
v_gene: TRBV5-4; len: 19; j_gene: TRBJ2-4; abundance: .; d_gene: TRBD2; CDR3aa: CASSHGLAGGGVTKNIQYF; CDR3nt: TGTGCCAGCAGTCACGGACTAGCGGGGGGTGGGGTAACCAAAAACATTCAGTACTTC
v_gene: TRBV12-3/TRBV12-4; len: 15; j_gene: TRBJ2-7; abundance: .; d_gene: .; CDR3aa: CASSPGPAGPYEQYF; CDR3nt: TGTGCCAGCAGTCCGGGACCCGCTGGTCCCTACGAGCAGTACTTC
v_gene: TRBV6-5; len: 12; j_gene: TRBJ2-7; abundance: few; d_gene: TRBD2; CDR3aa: CASKGLAGEQYF; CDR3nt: TGTGCCAGCAAGGGACTAGCCGGCGAGCAGTACTTC
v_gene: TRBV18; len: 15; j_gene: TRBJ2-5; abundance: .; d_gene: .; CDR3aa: CASSPARQNQETQYF; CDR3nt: TGTGCCAGCTCACCAGCCCGACAGAACCAAGAGACCCAGTACTTC
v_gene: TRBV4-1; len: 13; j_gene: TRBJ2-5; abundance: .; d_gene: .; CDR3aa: CASSQDREETQYF; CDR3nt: TGCGCCAGCAGCCAAGATCGGGAGGAGACCCAGTACTTC
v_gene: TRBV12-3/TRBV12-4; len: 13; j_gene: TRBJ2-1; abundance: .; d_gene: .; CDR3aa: CASSLTRVDEQFF; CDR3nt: TGTGCCAGCAGTTTGACTAGAGTCGATGAGCAGTTCTTC
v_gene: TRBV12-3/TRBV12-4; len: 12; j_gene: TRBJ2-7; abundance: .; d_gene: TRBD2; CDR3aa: CASGLSLGTTYF; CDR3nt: TGTGCCAGCGGTTTAAGCCTCGGGACTACGTACTTC
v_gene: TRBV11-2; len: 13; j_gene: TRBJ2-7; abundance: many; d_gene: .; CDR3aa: CASSLEKGYEQYF; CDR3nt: TGTGCCAGCAGCTTAGAGAAGGGTTACGAGCAGTACTTC
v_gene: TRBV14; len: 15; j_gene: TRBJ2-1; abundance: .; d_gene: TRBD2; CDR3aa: CASSLRLAGCSEQFF; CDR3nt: TGTGCCAGCAGTTTAAGACTAGCGGGGTGCAGTGAGCAGTTCTTC
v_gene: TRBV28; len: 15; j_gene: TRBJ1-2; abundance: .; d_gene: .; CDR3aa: CASSPPLGTTYGYTF; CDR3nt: TGTGCCAGCAGTCCCCCATTGGGGACTACCTATGGCTACACCTTC
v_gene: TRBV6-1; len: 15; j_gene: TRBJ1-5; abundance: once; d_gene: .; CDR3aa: CASSSPGQKLRPQHF; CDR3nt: TGTGCCAGCAGTAGCCCCGGACAGAAACTCCGGCCCCAGCATTTT
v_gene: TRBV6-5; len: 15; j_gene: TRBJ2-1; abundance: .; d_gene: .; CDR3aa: CASSYGAGASNEQFF; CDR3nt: TGTGCCAGCAGTTACGGGGCAGGGGCGTCCAATGAGCAGTTCTTC